Presented here are 13 T cell receptor beta chains from one specimen sequenced in a study of blood T cell repertoires in COVID-19. The method was immunoSEQ multiplex PCR; TCRdb's version includes in-frame clones alone and lacks a portion of them. This repertoire shows under 250,000 clones, over 75% found once; its top ten account for 4.3%. Sequencing was carried out using PBMCs or T cells enriched from blood (not recorded which). These receptors were obtained from a young man with acute COVID-19.

The rearrangement uses TRBV6-5 and TRBJ2-7; the match to TRBD2 covers 11 bases. There are 15 residues in the CDR3. V dropped 0 bases and J dropped 2; count of bases not matched to a gene: 0. Germline loops: CDR1 MNHEY, CDR2 SVGAGI. Here the CDR3 DNA reads TGTGCCAGCAGTTACTCGGGACTAGCGGCCTACGAGCAGTACTTC. It translates to CASSYSGLAAYEQYF.

The chain has TRBV5-5 and TRBJ2-2, with D perhaps matching TRBD2 (6 bases). Trimming shortened V by 4 bases and J by 5 bases, and 12 bases separated the two germline ends. Looked up from germline, CDR1 is SGHKS and CDR2 is YYEKEE (reference sequence). The CDR3 extends over 14 amino acids. The CDR3 here is CASSAGTRTGELFF. Written as DNA, the CDR3 is TGTGCCAGCAGCGCCGGGACTCGGACCGGGGAGCTGTTTTTT. The variable domain in full, completed from reference TRBV5-5 and TRBJ2-2, reads DAGVTQSPTHLIKTRGQQVTLRCSPISGHKSVSWYQQVLGQGPQFIFQYYEKEERGRGNFPDRFSARQFPNYSSELNVNALLLGDSALYLCASSAGTRTGELFFGEGSRLTVL.

V is TRBV25-1 and J is TRBJ2-7; D is ambiguous. The V end lost 3 bases, the J end lost 6 bases, and 12 bases lay between the germline ends. CDR3 length: 13 residues. Germline CDR1 reads MGHDK; CDR2 reads SYGVNS. Here the CDR3 reads CASSDDIISEQYF. Here the CDR3 DNA reads TGTGCCAGCAGTGATGACATTATAAGCGAGCAGTACTTC.

This clone is a singleton in its sample. The chain is built from TRBV29-1 and TRBJ2-2; tentatively, D is TRBD1 (5 bases). The CDR3 runs 13 residues. Germline V gives CDR1 SQVTM, CDR2 ANQGSEA. V was pared by 1 base and J by 5 bases, with 8 bases between. The CDR3 bases are TGCAGCGTTGAAGGACAGCTGACCGGGGAGCTGTTTTTT. It yields the protein CSVEGQLTGELFF.

The gene calls are TRBV15 and TRBJ2-3; 10 bases map to TRBD1. V was pared by 0 bases and J by 0 bases, with 12 bases of the junction left unmatched. CDR1 LNHNV and CDR2 YYDKDF come from the germline V gene (reference sequence). The CDR3 runs to 20 residues. The DNA of the CDR3 is TGTGCCACCAGCAGAGATAACCTAAGACAGGGGGCGACTAGCACAGATACGCAGTATTTT. Translating it yields CATSRDNLRQGATSTDTQYF.

The chain recombines TRBV5-6 with TRBJ2-7; maybe TRBD1 (6 bases). CDR1 SGHDT and CDR2 YYEEEE come from the germline V gene. The length of the CDR3 is 13 residues. V was trimmed by 4 bases and J by 10 bases, leaving 18 bases between them. CDR3 in amino acids: CASSAATGFDQYF. DNA for the CDR3: TGTGCCAGCAGCGCGGCAACAGGGTTCGATCAGTACTTC.

The chain couples TRBV18 to TRBJ1-6, with 7 bases identical to TRBD1. This CDR3 has 16 amino acids. Germline CDR1 is KGHSH and CDR2 is LQKENI. V dropped 3 bases and J dropped 10; count of bases not matched to a gene: 12. The CDR3, as DNA: TGTGCCAGCTCACCTAGCAGGACAGGCGCTGTCTCACCCCTCCACTTT. Amino acid sequence: CASSPSRTGAVSPLHF. The complete variable domain, with remaining parts taken from reference TRBV18 and TRBJ1-6, reads NAGVMQNPRHLVRRRGQEARLRCSPMKGHSHVYWYRQLPEEGLKFMVYLQKENIIDESGMPKERFSAEFPKEGPSILRIQQVVRGDSAAYFCASSPSRTGAVSPLHFGNGTRLTVT.

This clone was seen just once. This chain uses TRBV30 with TRBJ1-1; TRBD1 might be the D (6 bases). The CDR3 length is 13 residues. Germline V CDR1 and CDR2: GTSNPN, SVGIG (reference sequence). Trimming took off 8 bases at V and 4 bases at J, with 17 bases between the two ends. In DNA, the CDR3 is TGTGCCGGCCGAGGGGGGGGCCTCACTGAAGCTTTCTTT. It yields the protein CAGRGGGLTEAFF.

The CDR3 here is CASSYGWTGTLYGYTF. In nucleotides, the CDR3 is TGTGCCAGCAGTTACGGATGGACAGGGACCCTCTATGGCTACACCTTC. The J gene is TRBJ1-2, the V gene TRBV6-5; 8 bases are shared with TRBD1. With V trimmed by 2 bases and J by 4 bases, 9 bases remained unmatched. The CDR3 runs 16 residues. Looked up from germline, CDR1 is MNHEY and CDR2 is SVGAGI.

The rearrangement links TRBV6-1 to TRBJ1-5; 10 positions agree with TRBD1. The CDR3 covers 20 residues. Germline V gives CDR1 MNHNS, CDR2 SASEGT. After removal of 4 bases from V and 0 bases from J, the junction contained 15 bases not matched to a gene. The chain's CDR3 is CASSGLRDRGSLHSNQPQHF. DNA for the CDR3: TGTGCCAGCAGTGGACTCCGGGACAGGGGATCCCTACATAGCAATCAGCCCCAGCATTTT.

The chain uses TRBV6-5 and TRBJ2-7, with a weak D call TRBD1 (6 bases). This CDR3 spans 13 amino acids. Germline CDR1 and CDR2: MNHEY and SVGAGI. V was clipped by 7 bases and J by 10 bases, with 20 bases between them. CDR3 DNA sequence: TGTGCCAGCACCCTTTCCGGAAGACAGGACCAGTACTTC. This codes for CASTLSGRQDQYF.

Here the CDR3 DNA reads TGTGCCAGCAGTTTATCAAACGCCCGGGCGGGGTATGAGCAGTTCTTC. Residues: CASSLSNARAGYEQFF. The genes are TRBV27 and TRBJ2-1; D is possibly TRBD2 (6 bases). CDR3 length: 16 amino acids. With 0 bases removed from V and 8 bases from J, the gap between germline ends came to 17 bases. Germline loops: CDR1 MNHEY, CDR2 SMNVEV (reference sequence).

This clone has just one count. This chain links TRBV9 with TRBJ1-1; 7 bases fit TRBD1. Germline loops: CDR1 SGDLS, CDR2 YYNGEE. Unmatched junction bases numbered 11, after V lost 4 bases and J lost 5 bases. The CDR3 extends over 15 amino acids. DNA of the CDR3: TGTGCCAGCAGCCTCCCGCCGACAGGGCAGACTGAAGCTTTCTTT. It specifies CASSLPPTGQTEAFF.